This T cell receptor beta chain was identified during a study of CD8 T cells in Susac syndrome. About this clonotype: The target antigen is unknown.

The V gene end was trimmed by 4 bases and the J gene end by 4 bases; junction bases not matched to a gene: 7. CDR1 SGHRS and CDR2 YFSETQ come from the germline V gene. CDR3 length equals 16 residues. Whole-study findings and limits: As the study acknowledged, the number of individuals who were part of its TCR sequencing and HLA analysis was relatively small.

Random hexamers served to reverse transcribe roughly 0.45 to 1 ug RNA. An immunoSEQ multiplex PCR generated amplified TCR beta CDR3 products spanning 54 Vbeta and 13 Jbeta. TCRdb ran MiXCR on the immunoSEQ multiplex PCR reads and lists one entry per CDR3 protein. The sample has 95,000 to 150,000 distinct CDR3 sequences, 94% seen once. The chain couples TRBV5-1 to TRBJ2-2; TRBD2 matches at 10 bases. The sequencing input was CD4+ T cells from PBMCs. This receptor was obtained from a human donor in good health. The CDR3 nucleotides are TGCGCCAGCAGCAAAGGGACTAGCGTTCCCACCGGGGAGCTGTTTTTT. This sequence encodes CASSKGTSVPTGELFF.